A selection of T cell receptor beta chains follows, all from one sample in a study of T cell responses to AZD1222 COVID-19 vaccine. Clones were read by immunoSEQ multiplex PCR, and TCRdb kept only the in-frame ones, dropping some. The sample lists approximately 120,000 clones, around 87% occurring once. The material sequenced was peripheral blood, taken on day 0 of AZD1222 vaccination. All receptors come from an adult in good health. Each CDR3 is given without its conserved first and last residue.

j_call v_call cdr3_aa
TRBJ1-5 TRBV4-1 ASSPDSNQPQH
TRBJ2-3 TRBV5-1 ASSLGQGADTQY
TRBJ1-1 TRBV3-1/TRBV3-2 ASSAGQVNTEAF
TRBJ2-2 TRBV2 ASGQLLSANTGELF
TRBJ2-7 TRBV7-9 ASSFGEGEQY
TRBJ1-4 TRBV2 ASKGINNEKLF
TRBJ2-3 TRBV5-1 ASSLGGRNADTQY
TRBJ2-1 TRBV12-5 ASGSDPGLADYNEQF
TRBJ2-7 TRBV12-3/TRBV12-4 ASGAGPYEQY
TRBJ2-6 TRBV6-5 ASKGGGANVLT
TRBJ1-3 TRBV10-1 ASSSGAGNTIY
TRBJ2-3 TRBV5-4 ASSLRASGRGVDTQY
TRBJ1-2 TRBV5-1 ASSIEWGNYGYT
TRBJ1-2 TRBV28 ASSFGGVHYGYT
TRBJ2-1 TRBV5-5 ASSWGAQYNEQF
TRBJ1-5 TRBV6-2/TRBV6-3 ASSRPGDQPQH
TRBJ2-3 TRBV27 ASSLAGVGTDTQY
TRBJ2-1 TRBV6-2/TRBV6-3 ASSLRNEQF
TRBJ2-1 TRBV28 ASSQRDSLYNEQF
TRBJ1-5 TRBV19 AIIIQFGGDPKSAPA
TRBJ2-5 TRBV28 ASSLGARRGREETQY
TRBJ1-2 TRBV28 ASSILRLRANYGYT
TRBJ2-7 TRBV11-1 ASSFWDREYEQY
TRBJ2-3 TRBV28 ASSFVNRFTSGKSTDTQY
TRBJ1-2 TRBV6-6 ASSNPLGQGDGYT
TRBJ2-1 TRBV2 ATKDRGQYNEQF
TRBJ1-1 TRBV19 ASSILGNTEAF
TRBJ2-5 TRBV5-1 ASRLSGGLQETQY
TRBJ1-2 TRBV3-1/TRBV3-2 ASSQGRQGLRYGYT
TRBJ2-7 TRBV29-1 SVGGGGYEQY
TRBJ2-1 TRBV5-5 ASSSTYSNEQF
TRBJ1-5 TRBV7-4 ASSAPTQAGNQPQH
TRBJ1-1 TRBV29-1 SVEDGDRVGTEAF
TRBJ2-7 TRBV18 ASSSVGPHPKYEQY
TRBJ2-3 TRBV4-2 ASSQGTSGGADTQY
TRBJ1-2 TRBV7-9 ASTPPGGTPNYGYT
TRBJ1-4 TRBV27 ASSLSSRGNEKLF
TRBJ1-5 TRBV7-9 ASSFAGDQPQH
TRBJ2-1 TRBV3-1/TRBV3-2 ASSLISTGGDEQF
TRBJ1-1 TRBV4-1 ASSHSKLSEAF
TRBJ2-1 TRBV7-7 ASSLELAAYNEQF
TRBJ2-3 TRBV27 ASSLRQAIVGTDTQY
TRBJ2-2 TRBV7-2 ASSLAAGTGTGELF
TRBJ1-1 TRBV6-5 ASREGRAAF
TRBJ2-7 TRBV6-1 ASSERTGTYEQY